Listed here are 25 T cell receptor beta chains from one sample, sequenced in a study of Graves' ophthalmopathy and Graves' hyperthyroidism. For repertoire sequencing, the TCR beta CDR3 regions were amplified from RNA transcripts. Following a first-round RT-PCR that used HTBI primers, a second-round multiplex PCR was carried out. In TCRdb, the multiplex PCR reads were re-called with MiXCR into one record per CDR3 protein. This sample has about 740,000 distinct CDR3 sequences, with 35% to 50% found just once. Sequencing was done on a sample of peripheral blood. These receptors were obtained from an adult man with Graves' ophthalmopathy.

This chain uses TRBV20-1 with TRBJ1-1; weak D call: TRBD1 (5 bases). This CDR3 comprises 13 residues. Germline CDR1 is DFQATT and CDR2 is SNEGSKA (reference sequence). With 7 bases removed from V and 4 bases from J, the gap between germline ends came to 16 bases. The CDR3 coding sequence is TGCAGTGTCAAGGGAGGGGCGGGCACTGAAGCTTTCTTT. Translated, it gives CSVKGGAGTEAFF.

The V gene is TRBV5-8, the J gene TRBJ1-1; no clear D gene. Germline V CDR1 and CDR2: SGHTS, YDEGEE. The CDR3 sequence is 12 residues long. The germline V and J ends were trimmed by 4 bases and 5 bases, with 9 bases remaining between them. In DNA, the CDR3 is TGTGCCAGCAGCGTCGGGTCTACTGAAGCTTTCTTT. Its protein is CASSVGSTEAFF.

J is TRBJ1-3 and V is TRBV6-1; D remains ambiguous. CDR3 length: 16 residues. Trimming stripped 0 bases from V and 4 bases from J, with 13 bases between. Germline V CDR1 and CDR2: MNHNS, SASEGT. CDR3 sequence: CASSEARLLGGNTIYF. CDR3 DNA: TGTGCCAGCAGTGAAGCGCGGCTTCTGGGCGGAAACACCATATATTTT.

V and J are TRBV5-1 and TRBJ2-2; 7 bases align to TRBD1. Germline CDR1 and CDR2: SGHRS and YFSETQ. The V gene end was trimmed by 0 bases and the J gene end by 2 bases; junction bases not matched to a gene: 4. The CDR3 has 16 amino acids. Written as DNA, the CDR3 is TGCGCCAGCAGCTTGGACAGGGGCCTTAACACCGGGGAGCTGTTTTTT. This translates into CASSLDRGLNTGELFF.

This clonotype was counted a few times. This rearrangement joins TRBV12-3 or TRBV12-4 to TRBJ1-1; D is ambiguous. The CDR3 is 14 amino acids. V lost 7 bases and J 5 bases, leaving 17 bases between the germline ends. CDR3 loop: CASTLGGVVTEAFF. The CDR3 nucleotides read TGTGCCAGCACCCTAGGTGGGGTAGTAACTGAAGCTTTCTTT.

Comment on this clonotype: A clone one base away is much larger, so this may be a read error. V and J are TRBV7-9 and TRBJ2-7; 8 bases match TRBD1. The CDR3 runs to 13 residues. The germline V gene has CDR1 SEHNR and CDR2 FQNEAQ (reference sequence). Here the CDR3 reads CVSSKTGDREQYF. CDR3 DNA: TGTGTCAGCAGCAAGACAGGGGATCGAGAGCAGTACTTC.

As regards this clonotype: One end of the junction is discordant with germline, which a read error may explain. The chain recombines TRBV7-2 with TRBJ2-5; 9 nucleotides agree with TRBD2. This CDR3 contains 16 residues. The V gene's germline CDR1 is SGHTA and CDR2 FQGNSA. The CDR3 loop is CASSHGRRLAEETQYF. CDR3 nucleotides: TGCGCCAGCAGCCATGGGCGGAGACTAGCGGAAGAGACCCAGTACTTC.

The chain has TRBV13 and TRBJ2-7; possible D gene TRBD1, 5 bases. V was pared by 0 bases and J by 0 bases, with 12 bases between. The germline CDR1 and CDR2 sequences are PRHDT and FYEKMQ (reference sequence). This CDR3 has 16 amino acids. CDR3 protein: CASSLGQAIYSYEQYF. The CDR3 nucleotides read TGTGCCAGCAGCTTAGGACAGGCCATTTACTCCTACGAGCAGTACTTC.

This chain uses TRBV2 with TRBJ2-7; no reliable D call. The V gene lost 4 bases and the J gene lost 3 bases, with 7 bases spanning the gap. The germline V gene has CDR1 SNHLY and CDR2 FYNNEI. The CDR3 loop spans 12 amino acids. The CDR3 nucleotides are TGTGCCAGCAGTGTGAGTGGCTACGAGCAGTACTTC. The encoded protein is CASSVSGYEQYF.

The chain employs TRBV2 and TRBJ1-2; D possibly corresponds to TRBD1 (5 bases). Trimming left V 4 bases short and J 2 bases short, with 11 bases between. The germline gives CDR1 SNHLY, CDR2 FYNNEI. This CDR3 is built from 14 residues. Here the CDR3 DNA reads TGTGCCAGCAGTGCCGGGGGGGAGAACTATGGCTACACCTTC. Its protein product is CASSAGGENYGYTF.

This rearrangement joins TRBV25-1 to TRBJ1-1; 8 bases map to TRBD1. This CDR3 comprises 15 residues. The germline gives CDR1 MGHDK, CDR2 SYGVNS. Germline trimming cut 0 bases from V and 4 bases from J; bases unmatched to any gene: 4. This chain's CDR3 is CASSEYGQGRTEAFF. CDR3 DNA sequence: TGTGCCAGCAGTGAATATGGACAGGGTCGCACTGAAGCTTTCTTT.

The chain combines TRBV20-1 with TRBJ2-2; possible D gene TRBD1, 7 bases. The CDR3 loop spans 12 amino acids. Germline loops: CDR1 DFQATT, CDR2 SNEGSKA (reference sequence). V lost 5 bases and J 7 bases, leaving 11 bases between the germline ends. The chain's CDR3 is CSARQGGGELFF. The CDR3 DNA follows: TGCAGTGCTCGACAGGGAGGCGGGGAGCTGTTTTTT.

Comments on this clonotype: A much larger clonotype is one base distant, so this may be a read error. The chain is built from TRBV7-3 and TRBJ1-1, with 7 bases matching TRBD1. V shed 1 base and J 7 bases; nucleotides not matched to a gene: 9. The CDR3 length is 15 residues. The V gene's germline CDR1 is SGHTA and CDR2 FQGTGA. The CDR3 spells CASSLKEGAYDEAFF. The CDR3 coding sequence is TGTGCCAGCAGCTTAAAGGAGGGGGCGTACGATGAAGCTTTCTTT.

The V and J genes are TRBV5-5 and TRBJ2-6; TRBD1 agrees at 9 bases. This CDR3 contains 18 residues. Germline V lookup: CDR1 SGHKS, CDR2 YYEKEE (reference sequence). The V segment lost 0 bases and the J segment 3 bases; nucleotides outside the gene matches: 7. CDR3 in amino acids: CASSLVGQGTGGANVLTF. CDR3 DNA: TGTGCCAGCAGCTTGGTTGGACAGGGGACGGGTGGGGCCAACGTCCTGACTTTC.

As DNA, the CDR3 is TGTGCCAGCAGCCCACAGGGGGTCACCTATGGCTACACCTTC. Translated: CASSPQGVTYGYTF. The rearrangement links TRBV5-6 to TRBJ1-2, with 8 bases lining up with TRBD1. V shed 4 bases, J shed 4 bases, and the junction held 6 bases outside the gene matches. The germline CDR1 and CDR2 sequences are SGHDT and YYEEEE. The CDR3 length is 14 residues. Full variable domain (missing parts from reference TRBV5-6 and TRBJ1-2): DAGVTQSPTHLIKTRGQQVTLRCSPKSGHDTVSWYQQALGQGPQFIFQYYEEEERQRGNFPDRFSGHQFPNYSSELNVNALLLGDSALYLCASSPQGVTYGYTFGSGTRLTVV.

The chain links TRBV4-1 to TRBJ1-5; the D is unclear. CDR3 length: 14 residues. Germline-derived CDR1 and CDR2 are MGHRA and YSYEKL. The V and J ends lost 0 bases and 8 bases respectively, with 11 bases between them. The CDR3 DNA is TGCGCCAGCAGCCAAGATCAGTTAGGTGAGCCCCAGCATTTT. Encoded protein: CASSQDQLGEPQHF.

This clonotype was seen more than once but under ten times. In nucleotides, the CDR3 is TGCAGTGCTAGAGATCTCAGCCAGCCCCAGCATTTT. Encoded protein: CSARDLSQPQHF. This chain uses TRBV20-1 with TRBJ1-5; D is unresolved. Germline-derived CDR1 and CDR2 are DFQATT and SNEGSKA (reference sequence). The CDR3 loop spans 12 amino acids. Trimming left V 0 bases short and J 7 bases short, with 7 bases between.

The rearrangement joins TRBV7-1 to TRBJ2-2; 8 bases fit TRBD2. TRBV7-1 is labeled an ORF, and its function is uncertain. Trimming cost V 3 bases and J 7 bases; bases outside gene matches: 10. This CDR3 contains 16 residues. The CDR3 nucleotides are TGTGCCAGCAGCTCGCCGGGACTAGGTTTAGGCGGGGAGCTGTTTTTT. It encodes CASSSPGLGLGGELFF.

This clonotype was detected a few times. CDR3: CASSQEVAAYEQYF. The CDR3 DNA reads TGCGCCAGCAGCCAAGAGGTCGCCGCCTACGAGCAGTACTTC. The rearrangement joins TRBV4-3 to TRBJ2-7; D gene ambiguous. V was trimmed by 0 bases and J by 2 bases, leaving 8 bases between them. Per the germline V gene, CDR1 is LGHNA and CDR2 is YSLEER. The CDR3 contains 14 residues.

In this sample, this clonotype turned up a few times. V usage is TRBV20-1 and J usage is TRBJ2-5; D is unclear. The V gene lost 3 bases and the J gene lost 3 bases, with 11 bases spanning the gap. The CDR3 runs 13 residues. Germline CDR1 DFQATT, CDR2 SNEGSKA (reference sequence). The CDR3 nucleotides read TGCAGTGCTAGCGATCACCCAGAAGAGACCCAGTACTTC. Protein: CSASDHPEETQYF.

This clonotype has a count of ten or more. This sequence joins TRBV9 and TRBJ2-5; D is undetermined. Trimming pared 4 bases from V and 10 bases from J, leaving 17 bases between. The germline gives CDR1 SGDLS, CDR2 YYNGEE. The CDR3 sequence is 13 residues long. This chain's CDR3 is CASSQDGSKHQYF. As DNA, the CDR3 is TGTGCCAGCAGCCAAGATGGCAGTAAGCACCAGTACTTC.

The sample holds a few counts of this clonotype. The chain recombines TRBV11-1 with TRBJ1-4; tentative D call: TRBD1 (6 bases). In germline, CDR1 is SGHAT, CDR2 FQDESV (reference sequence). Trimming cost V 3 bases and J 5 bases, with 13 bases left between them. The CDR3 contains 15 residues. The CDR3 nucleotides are TGTGCCAGCAGCTTCAGGGGTCGCATGAATGAAAAACTGTTTTTT. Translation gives CASSFRGRMNEKLFF.

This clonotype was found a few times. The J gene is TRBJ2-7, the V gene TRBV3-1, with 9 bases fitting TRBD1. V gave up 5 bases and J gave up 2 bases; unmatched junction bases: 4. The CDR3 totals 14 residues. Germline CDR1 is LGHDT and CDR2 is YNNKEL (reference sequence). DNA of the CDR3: TGTGCCAGCAGCAAGGGACAGGGACCCTACGAGCAGTACTTC. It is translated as CASSKGQGPYEQYF.

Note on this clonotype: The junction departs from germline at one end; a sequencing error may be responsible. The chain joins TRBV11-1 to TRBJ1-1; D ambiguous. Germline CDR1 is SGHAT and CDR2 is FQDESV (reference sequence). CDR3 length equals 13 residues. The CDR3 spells CANSYRTNTEAFF. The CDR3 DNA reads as TGTGCCAACAGCTACCGAACGAACACTGAAGCTTTCTTT.

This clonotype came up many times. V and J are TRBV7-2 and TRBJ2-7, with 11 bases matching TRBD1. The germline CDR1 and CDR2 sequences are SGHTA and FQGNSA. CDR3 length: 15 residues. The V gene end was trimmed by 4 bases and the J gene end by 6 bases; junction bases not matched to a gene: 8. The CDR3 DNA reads TGTGCCAGCAGCTATCCGGGACAGGGGGGATCCGAGCAGTACTTC. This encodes CASSYPGQGGSEQYF.